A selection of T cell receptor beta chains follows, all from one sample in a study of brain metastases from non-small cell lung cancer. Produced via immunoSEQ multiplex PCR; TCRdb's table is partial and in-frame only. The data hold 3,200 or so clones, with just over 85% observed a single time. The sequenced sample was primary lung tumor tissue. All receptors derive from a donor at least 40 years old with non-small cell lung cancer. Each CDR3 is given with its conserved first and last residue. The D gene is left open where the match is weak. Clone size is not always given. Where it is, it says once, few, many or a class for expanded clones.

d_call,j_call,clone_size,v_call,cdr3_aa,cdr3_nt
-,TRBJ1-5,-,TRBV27,CASSPWHF,TGTGCCAGCAGTCCTTGGCATTTT
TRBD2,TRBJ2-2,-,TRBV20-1,CSASGFGVAGRGNTGELFF,TGCAGTGCTAGTGGGTTTGGGGTAGCGGGAAGGGGGAACACCGGGGAGCTGTTTTTT
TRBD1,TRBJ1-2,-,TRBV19,CASSRGQEKGYYGYTF,TGTGCCAGTAGTAGGGGACAGGAGAAGGGTTACTATGGCTACACCTTC
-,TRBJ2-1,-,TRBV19,CASSTDYNEQFF,TGTGCTAGTAGTACGGACTACAATGAGCAGTTCTTC
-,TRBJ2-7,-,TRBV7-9,CASSSGRDSYEQYF,TGTGCCAGCAGCTCAGGACGGGACTCGTACGAGCAGTACTTC
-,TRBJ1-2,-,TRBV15,CATSRDSRASLWDYTF,TGTGCCACCAGCAGAGATTCCCGGGCCTCCCTATGGGACTACACCTTC
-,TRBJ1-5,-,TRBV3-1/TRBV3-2,CASSQGRTTEPQHF,TGTGCCAGCAGCCAAGGTAGAACGACTGAGCCCCAGCATTTT
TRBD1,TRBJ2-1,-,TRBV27,CASSRGQGLPYNEQFF,TGTGCCAGCAGTCGCGGACAGGGATTGCCCTACAATGAGCAGTTCTTC
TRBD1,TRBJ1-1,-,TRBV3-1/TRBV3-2,CASSQQDRGFTEAFF,TGTGCCAGCAGCCAACAGGACAGGGGCTTCACTGAAGCTTTCTTT
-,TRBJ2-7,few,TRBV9,CASSPVGQISYEQYF,TGTGCCAGCAGCCCGGTCGGACAGATCTCCTACGAGCAGTACTTC
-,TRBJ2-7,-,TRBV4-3,CASSQRLGLSYEQYF,TGCGCCAGCAGCCAAAGGCTGGGGCTCTCCTACGAGCAGTACTTC
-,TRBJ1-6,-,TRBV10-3,CAISAPNSPLHF,TGTGCCATCAGTGCCCCTAATTCACCCCTCCACTTT
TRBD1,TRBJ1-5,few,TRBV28,CASGQGGSNQPQHF,TGTGCCAGTGGACAGGGAGGAAGCAATCAGCCCCAGCATTTT
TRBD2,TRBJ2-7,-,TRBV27,CASSWSGRRAYEQYF,TGTGCCAGCAGTTGGAGCGGGAGGAGGGCCTACGAGCAGTACTTC
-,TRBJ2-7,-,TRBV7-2,CASSPRAGPHEQYF,TGTGCCAGCAGCCCCCGAGCAGGGCCCCACGAGCAGTACTTC
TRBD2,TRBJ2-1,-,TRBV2,CASSRLADYNEQFF,TGTGCCAGCAGTCGACTAGCAGACTACAATGAGCAGTTCTTC
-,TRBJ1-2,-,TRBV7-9,CASSLALAYHGYTF,TGTGCCAGCAGCTTAGCTCTAGCGTATCATGGCTACACCTTC
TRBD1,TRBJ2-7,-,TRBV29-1,CSVAFGQGGFEQYF,TGCAGCGTTGCGTTCGGACAGGGGGGGTTCGAGCAGTACTTC
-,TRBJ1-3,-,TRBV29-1,CSVVSGLVGNTIYF,TGCAGCGTTGTTTCAGGGCTGGTTGGAAACACCATATATTTT
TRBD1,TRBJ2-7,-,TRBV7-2,CASSAGTGISF,TGTGCCAGCAGCGCAGGGACAGGCATTTCCTTC
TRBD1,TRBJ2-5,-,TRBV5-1,CASSLGTALQETQYF,TGCGCCAGCAGCCTGGGGACAGCGCTCCAAGAGACCCAGTACTTC
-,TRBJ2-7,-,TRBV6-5,CASSYSHRADYEQYF,TGTGCCAGCAGTTACTCGCACAGGGCCGACTACGAGCAGTACTTC
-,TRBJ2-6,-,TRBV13,CASSLGMGRGPSGANVLTF,TGTGCCAGCAGCTTAGGGATGGGCAGGGGACCCTCTGGGGCCAACGTCCTGACTTTC
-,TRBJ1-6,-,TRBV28,CASRGAGTSPLHF,TGTGCCAGCAGGGGGGCGGGGACCTCACCCCTCCACTTT
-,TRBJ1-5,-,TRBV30,CAWSYRNQPQHF,TGTGCTTGGAGTTACAGAAATCAGCCCCAGCATTTT
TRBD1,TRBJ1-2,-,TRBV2,CASRQGYGYTF,TGTGCCAGCAGACAGGGGTATGGCTACACCTTC
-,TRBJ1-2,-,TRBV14,CASSQERTATYGYTF,TGTGCCAGCAGCCAAGAAAGGACAGCAACCTATGGCTACACCTTC
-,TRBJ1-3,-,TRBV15,CATSRDLAGTIYF,TGTGCCACCAGCAGAGATCTAGCTGGGACCATATATTTT
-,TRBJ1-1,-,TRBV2,CASSEGGGPKGNTEAFF,TGTGCCAGCAGTGAAGGAGGAGGGCCTAAGGGGAACACTGAAGCTTTCTTT
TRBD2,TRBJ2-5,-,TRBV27,CASSPRRGDRQETQYF,TGTGCCAGCAGTCCCCGCCGGGGGGATCGGCAAGAGACCCAGTACTTC
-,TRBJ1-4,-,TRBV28,CASGVRGEKLFF,TGTGCCAGCGGGGTCAGGGGTGAAAAACTGTTTTTT
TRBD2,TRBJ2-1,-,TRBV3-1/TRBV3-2,CASSQDAGLFYNEQFF,TGTGCCAGCAGCCAAGACGCGGGACTATTTTACAATGAGCAATTCTTC
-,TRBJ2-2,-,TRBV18,CASSRQNTGELFF,TGTGCCAGCTCAAGACAGAACACCGGGGAGCTGTTTTTT
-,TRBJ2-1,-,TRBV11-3,CASSLDSKNEQFF,TGTGCCAGCAGCTTAGATTCGAAGAATGAGCAGTTCTTC
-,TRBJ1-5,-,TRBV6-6,CASSTGIRQPQHF,TGTGCCAGCAGTACAGGGATCCGGCAGCCCCAGCATTTT
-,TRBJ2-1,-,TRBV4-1,CASSQEDRNNEQFF,TGCGCCAGCAGCCAAGAAGACAGAAACAATGAGCAGTTCTTC
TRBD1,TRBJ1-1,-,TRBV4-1,CASSPGTGGEAFF,TGCGCCAGCAGCCCTGGGACAGGGGGCGAAGCTTTCTTT
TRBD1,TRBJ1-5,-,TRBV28,CASSPPGTGNQPQHF,TGTGCCAGCAGTCCCCCTGGGACAGGGAATCAACCCCAGCATTTT
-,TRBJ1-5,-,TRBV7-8,CASSSSETGAKTQHF,TGTGCCAGCAGCTCCTCCGAGACAGGAGCAAAGACCCAGCATTTT
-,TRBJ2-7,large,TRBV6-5,CASRQSVEQYF,TGTGCCAGCAGACAGAGCGTCGAGCAGTACTTC
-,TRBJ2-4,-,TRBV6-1,CASSEGPINRVLYF,TGTGCCAGCAGTGAGGGGCCAATTAACAGGGTGTTGTACTTC
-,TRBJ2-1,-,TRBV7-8,CASSFALVFNEQFF,TGTGCCAGCAGCTTCGCGTTAGTATTCAATGAGCAGTTCTTC
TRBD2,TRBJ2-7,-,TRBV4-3,CASSPNLRGGIYEQYF,TGCGCCAGCAGCCCTAATTTGCGGGGGGGAATCTACGAGCAGTACTTC
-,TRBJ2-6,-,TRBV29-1,CSVRAGANVLTF,TGCAGCGTCAGGGCTGGGGCCAACGTCCTGACTTTC
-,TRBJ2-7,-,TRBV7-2,CASSSNPATKPREQYF,TGTGCCAGCAGCTCTAACCCGGCGACTAAACCGCGAGAGCAGTACTTC
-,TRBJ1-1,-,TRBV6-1,CASSEDLSTEAFF,TGTGCCAGCAGTGAAGATCTGAGCACTGAAGCTTTCTTT
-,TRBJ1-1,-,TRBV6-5,CASSPRVSMNTEAFF,TGTGCCAGCAGTCCACGGGTTTCTATGAACACTGAAGCTTTCTTT
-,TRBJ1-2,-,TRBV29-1,CSVDRGQSNGYTF,TGCAGCGTTGATCGCGGACAGTCTAATGGCTACACCTTC
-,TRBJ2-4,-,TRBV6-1,CASSELGLGGFNTKNIQYF,TGTGCCAGCAGTGAACTGGGGTTGGGGGGATTTAATACCAAAAACATTCAGTACTTC
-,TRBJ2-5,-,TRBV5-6,CASSLTETQYF,TGTGCCAGCAGCTTAACAGAGACCCAGTACTTC